These 13 T cell receptor beta chains came from one sample sequenced in a study of blood T cell repertoires in COVID-19 (dated by TCRdb to 2019 to 2021). The library was prepared using the immunoSEQ multiplex PCR assay. The source is immuneACCESS, and TCRdb retained only in-frame sequences with V and J called. Part of the clones is not carried over; for the studies checked, unresolved V genes explain less than half of this, and the remainder is unexplained. The sample contains some 150,000 clones, 85% of them found a single time. Roughly 2.5% of the sample is taken by the ten largest. Input material: peripheral blood. These receptors all stem from a human donor with acute or convalescent COVID-19. The donor label of this sample is uncertain.

The chain has TRBV6-5 and TRBJ1-2; D not resolved. V was trimmed by 2 bases and J by 2 bases, leaving 12 bases between them. Germline loops: CDR1 MNHEY, CDR2 SVGAGI. This CDR3 contains 15 residues. CDR3 region: CASSYGSRYNYGYTF. CDR3 DNA sequence: TGTGCCAGCAGTTACGGGTCCAGGTACAACTATGGCTACACCTTC.

The chain links TRBV7-8 to TRBJ1-1; no clear D. The CDR3 runs 15 residues. V was trimmed by 2 bases and J by 0 bases, leaving 10 bases between them. Germline CDR1 and CDR2: SGHVS and FQNEAQ. The CDR3 region is CASSLSAVMNTEAFF. CDR3 DNA: TGTGCCAGCAGCTTATCTGCAGTCATGAACACTGAAGCTTTCTTT. Full variable domain (rest looked up from reference TRBV7-8 and TRBJ1-1): GAGVSQSPRYKVAKRGQDVALRCDPISGHVSLFWYQQALGQGPEFLTYFQNEAQLDKSGLPSDRFFAERPEGSVSTLKIQRTQQEDSAVYLCASSLSAVMNTEAFFGQGTRLTVV.

The J gene is TRBJ2-1, the V gene TRBV24-1; TRBD1 agrees at 12 bases. With V trimmed by 2 bases and J by 13 bases, 14 bases remained unmatched. Germline CDR1 and CDR2: KGHDR and SFDVKD. This CDR3 has 17 amino acids. CDR3 in amino acids: CATSDSGTGGLQSIQFF. In DNA, the CDR3 is TGTGCCACCAGTGATTCTGGGACAGGGGGCCTTCAAAGCATACAGTTCTTC.

This chain uses TRBV24-1 with TRBJ2-1, with D perhaps matching TRBD2 (7 bases). Trimming pared 1 base from V and 8 bases from J, leaving 11 bases between. The germline V gene encodes CDR1 KGHDR and CDR2 SFDVKD. The CDR3 consists of 14 residues. The CDR3: CATSDFAGADEQFF. The CDR3 DNA is TGTGCCACCAGTGATTTCGCGGGGGCAGATGAGCAGTTCTTC.

The chain combines TRBV4-1 with TRBJ2-5, with D maybe TRBD1 (6 bases). Deletions cut 0 bases from V and 5 bases from J, with 13 bases between. This CDR3 contains 15 residues. CDR1 MGHRA and CDR2 YSYEKL come from the germline V gene. The CDR3 loop reads CASSQEGQSGETQYF. CDR3 bases: TGCGCCAGCAGCCAAGAAGGACAGTCTGGGGAGACCCAGTACTTC.

The sample holds one count of this clone. V is TRBV11-2 and J is TRBJ1-4; no reliable D call. V was cut by 4 bases and J by 14 bases, with 17 bases left in between. The germline CDR1 and CDR2 sequences are SGHAT and FQNNGV. This CDR3 is 13 amino acids long. CDR3 DNA: TGTGCCAGCAGCTCCCGTAGAGGAATTCGGCTGTTTTTT. Residues: CASSSRRGIRLFF.

V gene TRBV5-1 combines with J gene TRBJ1-3, with D hard to call. The CDR3 covers 16 residues. Germline assignment: CDR1 SGHRS and CDR2 YFSETQ. The germline V and J ends were trimmed by 3 bases and 0 bases, with 13 bases remaining between them. The CDR3 DNA reads TGCGCCAGCAGCTCTGTCACCGCTAGCTCTGGAAACACCATATATTTT. Translated, it gives CASSSVTASSGNTIYF.

This clone has just one count. The V and J genes are TRBV18 and TRBJ1-6; 7 bases match TRBD1. Germline CDR1 and CDR2: KGHSH and LQKENI. Trimming took 2 bases from V and 9 from J; bases not matched to a gene: 16. The CDR3 runs 18 residues. The CDR3 region is CASSPNSNRGSVSSPLHF. The CDR3, as DNA: TGTGCCAGCTCACCAAATTCGAACAGGGGATCGGTGTCTTCACCCCTCCACTTT.

J is TRBJ1-1 and V is TRBV27; D remains unclear. Germline CDR1 MNHEY, CDR2 SMNVEV (reference sequence). V lost 5 bases, J lost 2 bases, and 12 bases lay in between. This CDR3 comprises 14 residues. CDR3 amino acids: CASSRLEVNTEAFF. The CDR3 DNA reads TGTGCCAGCAGTCGATTAGAGGTTAACACTGAAGCTTTCTTT.

This rearrangement joins TRBV5-4 to TRBJ1-1; no firm D call. V gave up 4 bases and J gave up 1 base, with 14 bases separating them. CDR1 is SGHNT, CDR2 YYREEE, per germline (reference sequence). The CDR3 has 15 residues. Here the CDR3 reads CASSPVGGENTEAFF. The CDR3 bases are TGTGCCAGCAGCCCGGTCGGCGGGGAGAACACTGAAGCTTTCTTT.

The chain employs TRBV2 and TRBJ2-3; a weak D match, TRBD2 (5 bases). Germline V lookup: CDR1 SNHLY, CDR2 FYNNEI. This CDR3 has 14 amino acids. Trimming removed 6 bases from V and 4 bases from J, with 14 bases in between. The CDR3 nucleotides are TGTGCCAGCAGCCTAGAGGGCCCGGCAGATACGCAGTATTTT. This sequence encodes CASSLEGPADTQYF.

This clone was counted a single time. This chain connects TRBV6-2 or TRBV6-3 to TRBJ1-2, with D unresolved. V shed 2 bases and J shed 3 bases, with 10 bases lying between them. The germline gives CDR1 MNHEY, CDR2 SVGEGT. The CDR3 spans 14 residues. The CDR3 sequence: CASSYVYSDYGYTF. The CDR3 coding sequence is TGTGCCAGCAGTTACGTGTATAGCGACTATGGCTACACCTTC.

The CDR3 region has the DNA TGTGCCAGCAGTGAGGGGAGGGGCTACACCTTC. Its protein is CASSEGRGYTF. The rearrangement links TRBV6-1 to TRBJ1-2; the D is unclear. The CDR3 is 11 amino acids. Deletions cut 3 bases from V and 8 bases from J, with 7 bases between. The germline V gene encodes CDR1 MNHNS and CDR2 SASEGT.